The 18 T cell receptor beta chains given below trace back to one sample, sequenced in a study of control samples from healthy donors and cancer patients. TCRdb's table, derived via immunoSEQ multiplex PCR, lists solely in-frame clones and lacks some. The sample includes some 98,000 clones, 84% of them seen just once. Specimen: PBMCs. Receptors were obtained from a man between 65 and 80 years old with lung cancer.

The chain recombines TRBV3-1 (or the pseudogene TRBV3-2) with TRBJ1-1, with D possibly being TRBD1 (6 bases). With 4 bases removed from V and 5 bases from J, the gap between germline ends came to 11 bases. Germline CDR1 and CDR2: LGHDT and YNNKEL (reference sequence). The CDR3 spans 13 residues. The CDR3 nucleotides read TGTGCCAGCAGCCCGAAGGGGGGAACTGAAGCTTTCTTT. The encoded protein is CASSPKGGTEAFF.

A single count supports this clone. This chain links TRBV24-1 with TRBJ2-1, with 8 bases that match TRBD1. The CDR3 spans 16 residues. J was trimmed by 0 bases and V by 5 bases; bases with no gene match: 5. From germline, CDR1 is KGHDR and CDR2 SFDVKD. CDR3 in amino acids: CATSVLGQGSYNEQFF. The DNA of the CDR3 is TGTGCCACCAGTGTGTTAGGACAGGGCTCCTACAATGAGCAGTTCTTC.

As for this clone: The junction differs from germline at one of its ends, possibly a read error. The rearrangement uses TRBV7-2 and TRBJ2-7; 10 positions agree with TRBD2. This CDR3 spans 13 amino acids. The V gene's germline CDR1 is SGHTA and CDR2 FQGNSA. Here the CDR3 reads CASSLGVPGLALF. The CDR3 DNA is TGTGCCAGCAGCTTAGGGGTACCGGGACTAGCGCTCTTC.

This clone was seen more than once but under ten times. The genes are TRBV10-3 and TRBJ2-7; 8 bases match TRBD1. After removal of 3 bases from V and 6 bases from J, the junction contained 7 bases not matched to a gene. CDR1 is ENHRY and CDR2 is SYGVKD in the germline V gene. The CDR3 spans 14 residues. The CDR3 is CAISDLLQGGEQYF. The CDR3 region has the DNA TGTGCCATCAGTGACCTTTTACAGGGGGGCGAGCAGTACTTC.

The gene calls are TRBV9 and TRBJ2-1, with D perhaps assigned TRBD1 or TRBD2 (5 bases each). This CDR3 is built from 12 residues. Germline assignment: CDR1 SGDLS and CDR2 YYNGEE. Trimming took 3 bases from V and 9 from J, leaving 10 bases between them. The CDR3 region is CASSGNGAEQFF. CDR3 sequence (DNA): TGTGCCAGCAGCGGGAACGGGGCTGAGCAGTTCTTC. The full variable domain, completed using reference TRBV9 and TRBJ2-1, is DSGVTQTPKHLITATGQRVTLRCSPRSGDLSVYWYQQSLDQGLQFLIQYYNGEERAKGNILERFSAQQFPDLHSELNLSSLELGDSALYFCASSGNGAEQFFGPGTRLTVL.

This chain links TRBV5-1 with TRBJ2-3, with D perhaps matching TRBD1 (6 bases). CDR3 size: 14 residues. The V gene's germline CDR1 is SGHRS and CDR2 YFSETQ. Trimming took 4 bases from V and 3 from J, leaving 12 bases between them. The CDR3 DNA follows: TGCGCCAGCAGCCCACAGGGTCGGACAGATACGCAGTATTTT. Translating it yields CASSPQGRTDTQYF.

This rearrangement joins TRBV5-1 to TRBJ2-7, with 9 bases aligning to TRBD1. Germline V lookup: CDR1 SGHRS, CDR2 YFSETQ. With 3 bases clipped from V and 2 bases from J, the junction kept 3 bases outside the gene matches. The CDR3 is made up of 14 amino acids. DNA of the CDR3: TGCGCCAGCAGCTCCCGACAGGGGGCCTACGAGCAGTACTTC. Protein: CASSSRQGAYEQYF.

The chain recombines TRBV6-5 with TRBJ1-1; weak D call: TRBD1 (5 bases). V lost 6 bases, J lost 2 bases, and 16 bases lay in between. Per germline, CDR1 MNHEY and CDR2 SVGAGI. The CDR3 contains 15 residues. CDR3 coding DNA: TGTGCCAGCAGGCCGTCGAGGGGACGAAACACTGAAGCTTTCTTT. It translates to CASRPSRGRNTEAFF.

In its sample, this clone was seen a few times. CDR3 loop: CASTDQRAYNEQFF. The CDR3 DNA sequence: TGTGCCAGCACCGACCAGCGGGCCTACAATGAGCAGTTCTTC. The rearrangement uses TRBV7-8 and TRBJ2-1, with D tentatively TRBD2 (6 bases). V was pared by 7 bases and J by 2 bases, with 12 bases between. The germline gives CDR1 SGHVS, CDR2 FQNEAQ. This CDR3 spans 14 amino acids.

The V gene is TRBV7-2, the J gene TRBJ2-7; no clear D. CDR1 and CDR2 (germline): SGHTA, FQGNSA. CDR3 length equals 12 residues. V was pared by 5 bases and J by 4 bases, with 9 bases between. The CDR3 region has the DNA TGTGCCAGCAGCCTGGTGGGGTACGAGCAGTACTTC. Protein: CASSLVGYEQYF.

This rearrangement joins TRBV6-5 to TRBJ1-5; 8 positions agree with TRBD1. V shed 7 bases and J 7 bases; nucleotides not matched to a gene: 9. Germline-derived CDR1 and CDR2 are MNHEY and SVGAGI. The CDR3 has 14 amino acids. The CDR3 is CASKKTGVGQPQHF. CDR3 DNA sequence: TGTGCCAGCAAGAAGACAGGGGTGGGACAGCCCCAGCATTTT.

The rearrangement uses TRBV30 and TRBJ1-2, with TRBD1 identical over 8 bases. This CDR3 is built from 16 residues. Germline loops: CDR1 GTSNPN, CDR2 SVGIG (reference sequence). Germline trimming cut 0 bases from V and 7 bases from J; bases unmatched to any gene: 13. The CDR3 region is CAWSVPSFGQGGGYTF. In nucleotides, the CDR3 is TGTGCCTGGAGTGTACCCTCGTTTGGACAGGGCGGTGGCTACACCTTC.

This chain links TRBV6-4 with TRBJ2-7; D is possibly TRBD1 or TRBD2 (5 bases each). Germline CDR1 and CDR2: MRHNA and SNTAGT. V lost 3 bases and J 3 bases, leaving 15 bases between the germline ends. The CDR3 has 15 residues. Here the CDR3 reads CASSELTGPLYEQYF. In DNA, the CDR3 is TGTGCCAGCAGTGAGTTAACGGGGCCCCTCTACGAGCAGTACTTC.

The CDR3: CASSEAGDTYEQYF. CDR3 nucleotides: TGTGCCAGCAGTGAGGCCGGGGATACCTACGAGCAGTACTTC. The chain joins TRBV6-6 to TRBJ2-7, with D perhaps matching TRBD2 (5 bases). The V and J ends lost 5 bases and 2 bases respectively, with 13 bases between them. CDR3 length equals 14 residues. Germline CDR1 reads MNHNY; CDR2 reads SVGAGI (reference sequence).

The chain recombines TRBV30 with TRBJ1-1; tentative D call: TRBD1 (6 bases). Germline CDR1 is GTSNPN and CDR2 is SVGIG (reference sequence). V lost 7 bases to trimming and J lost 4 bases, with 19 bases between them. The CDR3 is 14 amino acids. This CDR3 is CAFTSGHPFTEAFF. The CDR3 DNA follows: TGTGCCTTTACTTCGGGACACCCTTTCACTGAAGCTTTCTTT. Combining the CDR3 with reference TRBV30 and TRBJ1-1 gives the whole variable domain SQTIHQWPATLVQPVGSPLSLECTVEGTSNPNLYWYRQAAGRGLQLLFYSVGIGQISSEVPQNLSASRPQDRQFILSSKKLLLSDSGFYLCAFTSGHPFTEAFFGQGTRLTVV.

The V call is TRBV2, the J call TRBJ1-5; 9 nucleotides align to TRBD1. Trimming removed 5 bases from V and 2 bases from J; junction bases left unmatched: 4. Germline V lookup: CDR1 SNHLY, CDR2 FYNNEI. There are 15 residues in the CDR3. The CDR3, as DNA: TGTGCCAGCAGTCGACGGGACAGGGGCAATCAGCCCCAGCATTTT. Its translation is CASSRRDRGNQPQHF. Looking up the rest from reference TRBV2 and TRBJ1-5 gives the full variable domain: EPEVTQTPSHQVTQMGQEVILRCVPISNHLYFYWYRQILGQKVEFLVSFYNNEISEKSEIFDDQFSVERPDGSNFTLKIRSTKLEDSAMYFCASSRRDRGNQPQHFGDGTRLSIL.

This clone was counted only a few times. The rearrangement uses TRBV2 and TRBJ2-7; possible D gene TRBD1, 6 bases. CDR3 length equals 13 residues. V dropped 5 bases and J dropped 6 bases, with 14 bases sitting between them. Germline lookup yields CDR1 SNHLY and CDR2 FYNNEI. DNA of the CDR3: TGTGCCAGCAGTTTAACAGGGAAGGGCGAGCAGTACTTC. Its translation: CASSLTGKGEQYF.

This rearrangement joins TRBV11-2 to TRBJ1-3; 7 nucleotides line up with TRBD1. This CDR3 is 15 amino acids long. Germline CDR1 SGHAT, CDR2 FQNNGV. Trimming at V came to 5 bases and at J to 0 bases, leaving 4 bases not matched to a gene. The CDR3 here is CASSPGTVSGNTIYF. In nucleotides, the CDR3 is TGTGCCAGCAGCCCCGGGACAGTCTCTGGAAACACCATATATTTT.